A single sample gave rise to the 15 T cell receptor beta chains below, sequenced in a study of neurological immune-mediated disorders (dated by TCRdb to the late 2010s). Libraries were built with 5' RACE. Sequencing instrument: Illumina HiSeq 2500. TCRdb's own reprocessing of the public reads used fastp at Q25 and MiXCR and kept productive beta chains. Rows with one shared CDR3 protein collapse into an entry with the most common genes and DNA. Within this sample are tens of thousands of distinct CDR3 sequences, with about 2% of them counted one time only. The top ten constitute approximately 2.3% of the sample. The sequencing sample was made of PBMCs. The receptors come from a woman between 35 and 50 years old with multiple sclerosis.

At least ten counts were recorded for this clonotype. The J gene is TRBJ1-2, the V gene TRBV19; D might be TRBD1 (5 bases). CDR1 and CDR2 (germline): LNHDA, SQIVND (reference sequence). The CDR3 sequence is 14 residues long. V dropped 5 bases and J dropped 2 bases, with 12 bases sitting between them. The chain's CDR3 is CASSPGRRNYGYTF. Here the CDR3 DNA reads TGTGCCAGTAGTCCGGGACGGAGGAACTATGGCTACACCTTC.

This clonotype has at least ten counts. The chain recombines TRBV29-1 with TRBJ1-1; a possible D gene is TRBD1 (5 bases). This CDR3 contains 13 residues. From germline, CDR1 is SQVTM and CDR2 ANQGSEA. V was cut by 4 bases and J by 0 bases, with 9 bases left in between. Written as DNA, the CDR3 is TGCAGCGTTGTGACAGCCATGAACACTGAAGCTTTCTTT. The encoded protein is CSVVTAMNTEAFF.

This clonotype was detected ten times or more. The gene calls are TRBV18 and TRBJ1-2, with D hard to call. V gave up 6 bases and J gave up 2 bases, with 16 bases separating them. The CDR3 is 15 residues long. Germline V gene sequence: CDR1 KGHSH, CDR2 LQKENI. The CDR3 nucleotides read TGTGCCAGCTCCCTCAGAACTCGGACGAACTATGGCTACACCTTC. It specifies CASSLRTRTNYGYTF.

Many counts were recorded for this clonotype. The rearrangement joins TRBV20-1 to TRBJ1-1; a weak D match, TRBD1 (5 bases). Trimming left V 2 bases short and J 0 bases short, with 16 bases between. This CDR3 comprises 16 residues. From germline, CDR1 is DFQATT and CDR2 SNEGSKA (reference sequence). CDR3 in DNA: TGCAGTGCTAGACCTAATGTCGGGGGTTTGAACACTGAAGCTTTCTTT. It encodes CSARPNVGGLNTEAFF.

This clonotype came up many times. V is TRBV6-5 and J is TRBJ2-7; TRBD2 matches 11 bases. The CDR3 is 15 residues long. Germline CDR1 is MNHEY and CDR2 is SVGAGI. The V segment lost 0 bases and the J segment 12 bases; nucleotides outside the gene matches: 10. The CDR3 DNA sequence: TGTGCCAGCAGTTACTCGGGGACTAGCGGATCGATTTTGTACTTC. Protein sequence: CASSYSGTSGSILYF.

At least ten counts were recorded for this clonotype. The CDR3 is CASSSINRGVKLFF. DNA of the CDR3: TGCGCCAGCAGCTCCATTAACAGGGGTGTAAAACTGTTTTTT. The chain has TRBV5-1 and TRBJ1-4; 7 bases are a match to TRBD1. Looked up from germline, CDR1 is SGHRS and CDR2 is YFSETQ. There are 14 residues in the CDR3. J lost 10 bases, V lost 3 bases, and 9 bases had no gene match.

This clonotype has at least ten counts. This sequence joins TRBV20-1 and TRBJ2-3, with TRBD2 as a possible D gene (7 bases). From germline, CDR1 is DFQATT and CDR2 SNEGSKA (reference sequence). The ends were cut back, 0 bases at V and 7 bases at J, with 17 bases in the middle. This CDR3 contains 15 residues. CDR3 residues: CSARDGRRGAHTQYF. The CDR3 DNA reads as TGCAGTGCTAGAGATGGGAGACGGGGGGCCCATACGCAGTATTTT.

This clonotype came up many times. This rearrangement joins TRBV5-1 to TRBJ1-2, with unresolved D. CDR1 and CDR2 (germline): SGHRS, YFSETQ. The CDR3 totals 15 residues. Between the trimmed V and J ends, which lost 0 bases and 3 bases, there was a span of 12 bases. The CDR3 DNA reads TGCGCCAGCAGCTTGGAAGCCGGCCCATACTATGGCTACACCTTC. Its translation is CASSLEAGPYYGYTF.

This clonotype was seen many times. The chain is built from TRBV20-1 and TRBJ1-2; weak D call: TRBD1 (6 bases). The CDR3 loop spans 13 amino acids. Germline CDR1 is DFQATT and CDR2 is SNEGSKA (reference sequence). Trimming left V 3 bases short and J 11 bases short, with 19 bases between. The CDR3 DNA sequence: TGCAGTGCTAGTCAAACGTTCGGGGGGCCGTACACCTTC. Amino acid sequence: CSASQTFGGPYTF.

This clonotype has at least ten counts. This sequence joins TRBV9 and TRBJ2-2, with 7 bases fitting TRBD2. Germline values: CDR1 SGDLS, CDR2 YYNGEE. The trim removed 0 bases at V and 2 bases at J, leaving 7 bases unmatched. This CDR3 has 17 residues. DNA of the CDR3: TGTGCCAGCAGCGTAGCCTATTCGGGACTAAACACCGGGGAGCTGTTTTTT. It encodes CASSVAYSGLNTGELFF.

This clonotype was recorded at least ten times. This sequence joins TRBV12-2 and TRBJ1-6; no DNA check was done on the table's D call, TRBD1. TRBV12-2 is assigned pseudogene status. The CDR3 consists of 15 residues. This CDR3 is CARGGQSSYNSPLHF. In DNA form, the CDR3 reads TGTGCAAGGGGGGGACAGAGCTCCTATAATTCACCCCTCCACTTT.

This clonotype has ten or more counts. The chain combines TRBV6-2 or TRBV6-3 with TRBJ2-5; D unresolved. The CDR3 loop spans 12 amino acids. V lost 8 bases to trimming and J lost 1 base, with 8 bases between them. Germline V lookup: CDR1 MNHEY, CDR2 SVGEGT. CDR3 in amino acids: CASSLIQETQYF. CDR3 nucleotide sequence: TGTGCCAGCTCCCTGATCCAAGAGACCCAGTACTTC.

There are many counts of this clonotype. V usage is TRBV20-1 and J usage is TRBJ2-3, with 11 bases lining up with TRBD2. V shed 6 bases and J 5 bases; nucleotides not matched to a gene: 13. The CDR3 is 16 amino acids. Per germline, CDR1 DFQATT and CDR2 SNEGSKA (reference sequence). The CDR3 bases are TGCAGTGCCATCCGTCTTAGCGGGGGGGCGAGAGATACGCAGTATTTT. Protein product: CSAIRLSGGARDTQYF.

This clonotype was recorded many times. The rearrangement links TRBV20-1 to TRBJ2-1; 8 bases agree with TRBD1. V lost 5 bases to trimming and J lost 6 bases; unmatched junction nucleotides: 3. The germline V gene encodes CDR1 DFQATT and CDR2 SNEGSKA (reference sequence). The CDR3 runs 12 residues. The chain's CDR3 is CSALDRVNEQFF. The CDR3 DNA sequence: TGCAGTGCTTTGGACAGGGTCAATGAGCAGTTCTTC.

This clonotype was seen repeatedly, ten times or more. The chain combines TRBV7-2 with TRBJ2-5, with 7 bases fitting TRBD1. The germline V gene encodes CDR1 SGHTA and CDR2 FQGNSA. The CDR3 totals 14 residues. V trimming: 1 base; J trimming: 5 bases; junction bases outside the gene matches: 4. The CDR3 spells CASSLEGGEETQYF. The CDR3 region has the DNA TGTGCCAGCAGCTTAGAAGGGGGCGAGGAGACCCAGTACTTC.